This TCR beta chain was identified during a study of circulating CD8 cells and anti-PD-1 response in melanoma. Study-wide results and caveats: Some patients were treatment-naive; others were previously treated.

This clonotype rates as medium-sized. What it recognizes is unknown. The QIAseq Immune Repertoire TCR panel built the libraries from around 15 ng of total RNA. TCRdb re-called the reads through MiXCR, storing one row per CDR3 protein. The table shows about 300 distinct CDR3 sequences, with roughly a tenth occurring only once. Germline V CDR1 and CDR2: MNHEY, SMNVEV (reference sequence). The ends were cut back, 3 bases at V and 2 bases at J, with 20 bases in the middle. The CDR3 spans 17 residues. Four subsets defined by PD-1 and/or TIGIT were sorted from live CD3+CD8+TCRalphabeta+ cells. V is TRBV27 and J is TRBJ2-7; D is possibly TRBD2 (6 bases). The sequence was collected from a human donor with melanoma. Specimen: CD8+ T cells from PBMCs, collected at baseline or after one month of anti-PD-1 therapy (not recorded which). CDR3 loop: CASSLTTSLGGAYEQYF. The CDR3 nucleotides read TGTGCCAGCAGTTTGACGACAAGCCTGGGGGGAGCCTACGAGCAGTACTTC.